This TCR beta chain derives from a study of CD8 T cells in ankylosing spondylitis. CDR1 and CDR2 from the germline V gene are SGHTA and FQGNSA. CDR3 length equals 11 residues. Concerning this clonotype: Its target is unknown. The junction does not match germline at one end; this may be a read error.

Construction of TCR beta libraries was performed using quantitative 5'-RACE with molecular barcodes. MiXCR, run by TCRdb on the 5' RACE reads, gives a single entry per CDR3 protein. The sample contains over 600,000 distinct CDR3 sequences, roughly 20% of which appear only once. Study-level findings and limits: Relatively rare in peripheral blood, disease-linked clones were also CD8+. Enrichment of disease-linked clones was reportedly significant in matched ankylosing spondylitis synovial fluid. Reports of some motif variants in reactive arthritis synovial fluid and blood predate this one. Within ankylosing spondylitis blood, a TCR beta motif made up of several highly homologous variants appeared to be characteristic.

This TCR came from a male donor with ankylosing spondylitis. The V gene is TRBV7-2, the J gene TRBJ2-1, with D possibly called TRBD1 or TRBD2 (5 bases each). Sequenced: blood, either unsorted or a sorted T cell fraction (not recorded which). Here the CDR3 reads CASRLGTEQFF. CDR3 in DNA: TGTGCCAGCAGATTAGGGACTGAGCAGTTCTTC.